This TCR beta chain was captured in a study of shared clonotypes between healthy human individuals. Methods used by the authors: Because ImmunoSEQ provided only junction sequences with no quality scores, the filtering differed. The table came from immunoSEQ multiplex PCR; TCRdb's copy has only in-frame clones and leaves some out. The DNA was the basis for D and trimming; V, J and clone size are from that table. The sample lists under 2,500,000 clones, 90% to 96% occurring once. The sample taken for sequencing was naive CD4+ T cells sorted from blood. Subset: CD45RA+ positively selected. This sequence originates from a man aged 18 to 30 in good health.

The CDR3 reads CASGKVNIQYF. In DNA, the CDR3 is TGTGCCAGCGGTAAGGTAAACATTCAGTACTTC. This rearrangement joins TRBV6-1 to TRBJ2-4, with unresolved D. The CDR3 runs 11 residues. The germline V and J ends were trimmed by 8 bases and 6 bases, with 8 bases remaining between them. CDR1 is MNHNS and CDR2 is SASEGT in the germline V gene.